These T cell receptor beta chains were read from a single sample in a study of shared clonotypes between healthy human individuals. This table comes from immunoSEQ multiplex PCR, and its TCRdb copy is limited to in-frame clones, with some not included. The sample lists roughly 2 million clones, around 95% occurring once. The sample taken for sequencing was naive CD4+ T cells sorted from blood. Receptors were obtained from a man younger than 30 in good health. Each CDR3 is given with its conserved first and last residue. D genes are given only for firm matches. Clone size, where shown, is once, few, many, or a class for clones that have expanded.

D	size	V	J	CDR3	DNA
.	.	TRBV6-5	TRBJ1-1	CASGKLTTENTEAFF	TGTGCCAGCGGCAAATTGACGACAGAGAACACTGAAGCTTTCTTT
.	.	TRBV11-2	TRBJ2-1	CASSSGDRRTNEQFF	TGTGCCAGCAGCTCGGGGGACCGGAGGACCAATGAGCAGTTCTTC
.	.	TRBV28	TRBJ2-5	CASSRWAAGQYF	TGTGCCAGCAGCCGGTGGGCGGCGGGCCAGTACTTC
TRBD1	.	TRBV5-6	TRBJ2-1	CASSLRQGFNEQFF	TGTGCCAGCAGCTTGAGACAGGGGTTTAATGAGCAGTTCTTC
.	.	TRBV18	TRBJ1-6	CASSPGEIISPLHF	TGTGCCAGCTCTCCAGGTGAGATTATCTCACCCCTCCACTTT
.	once	TRBV2	TRBJ2-7	CASSEALKPYEQYF	TGTGCCAGCAGTGAAGCGCTGAAACCCTACGAGCAGTACTTC
TRBD2	once	TRBV29-1	TRBJ2-6	CSATGTSATSGANVLTF	TGCTCGGCAACCGGGACTAGCGCAACCTCTGGGGCCAACGTCCTGACTTTC
.	once	TRBV7-9	TRBJ2-2	CASSPGTTNTGELFF	TGTGCCAGCAGCCCAGGGACGACGAACACCGGGGAGCTGTTTTTT
.	.	TRBV2	TRBJ2-3	CASRWRFTDTQYF	TGTGCCAGCAGGTGGCGCTTCACAGATACGCAGTATTTT
.	.	TRBV30	TRBJ2-6	CAWMAGTYRPGANVLTF	TGTGCCTGGATGGCTGGGACTTACCGCCCGGGGGCCAACGTCCTGACTTTC
TRBD2	few	TRBV2	TRBJ2-5	CASLAGGPAETQYF	TGTGCCAGCCTAGCGGGAGGGCCGGCAGAGACCCAGTACTTC
.	.	TRBV19	TRBJ1-5	CASSILIGGSGKQHF	TGTGCCAGTAGTATACTGATTGGCGGATCAGGCAAGCAGCATTTT
.	.	TRBV6-5	TRBJ1-6	CASSYSSRADSPLHF	TGTGCCAGCAGTTACTCGAGCAGGGCCGATTCACCCCTCCACTTT
TRBD2	.	TRBV5-1	TRBJ2-1	CASSLAGSGRADEQFF	TGCGCCAGCAGCTTGGCGGGTAGCGGGAGGGCCGATGAGCAGTTCTTC
TRBD1	.	TRBV19	TRBJ2-2	CASKEGAGTGELFF	TGTGCCAGTAAAGAGGGGGCCGGCACCGGGGAGCTGTTTTTT
.	.	TRBV18	TRBJ2-7	CASSPAGPNYEQYF	TGTGCCAGCTCACCGGCAGGGCCCAACTACGAGCAGTACTTC
.	.	TRBV2	TRBJ1-4	CASREVGAAGEKLFF	TGTGCCAGCAGGGAAGTGGGGGCCGCGGGTGAAAAACTGTTTTTT
.	once	TRBV7-2	TRBJ2-5	CASSLGTRETQYF	TGTGCCAGCAGCTTAGGGACAAGAGAGACCCAGTACTTC
.	.	TRBV21-1	TRBJ1-5	CASSPRGVNQPQHF	TGTGCCAGCAGCCCCCGAGGGGTGAATCAGCCCCAGCATTTT
.	.	TRBV9	TRBJ2-7	CASSVESLSYEQYF	TGTGCCAGCAGCGTGGAGAGCCTTTCCTACGAGCAGTACTTC
.	once	TRBV28	TRBJ1-1	CASSSPPRDTEAFF	TGTGCCAGCAGCTCACCACCACGGGACACTGAAGCTTTCTTT
TRBD1	.	TRBV28	TRBJ1-6	CASSFPGTGYNSPLHF	TGTGCCAGCAGTTTTCCCGGGACAGGTTATAATTCACCCCTCCACTTT
.	.	TRBV5-1	TRBJ2-5	CASSAATHARETQYF	TGCGCCAGCAGCGCCGCGACTCACGCCCGTGAGACCCAGTACTTC
.	.	TRBV9	TRBJ1-6	CASSVSQAANSPLHF	TGTGCCAGCAGCGTATCTCAGGCGGCGAATTCACCCCTCCACTTT
.	.	TRBV5-1	TRBJ2-3	CASSLGTGESTDTQYF	TGCGCCAGCAGCTTGGGGACGGGGGAGAGCACAGATACGCAGTATTTT